Presented here are 9 T cell receptor beta chains from one specimen sequenced in a study of STAT5B mutations in CD4+ large granular lymphocyte leukemia. Clones were read by immunoSEQ multiplex PCR, and TCRdb kept only the in-frame ones, dropping some. The data hold several thousand clones, with roughly three quarters observed a single time. The sample comprised PBMCs. The origin of the receptors is a woman aged 55-69 years with CD4+ T-cell large granular lymphocyte leukemia.

The gene calls are TRBV10-3 and TRBJ2-3; D gene uncertain. V gave up 3 bases and J gave up 3 bases, with 1 base separating them. The CDR3 is 11 amino acids. Germline V gives CDR1 ENHRY, CDR2 SYGVKD. CDR3 bases: TGTGCCATCAGTGAAACAGATACGCAGTATTTT. It yields the protein CAISETDTQYF.

The chain is built from TRBV29-1 and TRBJ1-2; 8 nucleotides agree with TRBD1. Losses at the gene ends were 3 bases for V and 5 bases for J; bases not matched to a gene: 5. This CDR3 has 13 residues. Germline V gene lookup returns CDR1 SQVTM and CDR2 ANQGSEA. CDR3 region: CSVERDRGYGYTF. The CDR3 DNA is TGCAGCGTTGAGAGAGACAGGGGATATGGCTACACCTTC. Combining the CDR3 with reference TRBV29-1 and TRBJ1-2 gives the whole variable domain SAVISQKPSRDICQRGTSLTIQCQVDSQVTMMFWYRQQPGQSLTLIATANQGSEATYESGFVIDKFPISRPNLTFSTLTVSNMSPEDSSIYLCSVERDRGYGYTFGSGTRLTVV.

This chain joins TRBV7-9 and TRBJ1-3; D unclear. CDR1 is SEHNR and CDR2 is FQNEAQ in the germline V gene (reference sequence). The V end lost 4 bases, the J end lost 0 bases, and 7 bases lay between the germline ends. The CDR3 has 14 residues. The CDR3: CASSSLVSGNTIYF. DNA for the CDR3: TGTGCCAGCAGCTCCCTGGTCTCTGGAAACACCATATATTTT.

The CDR3 coding sequence is TGTGCCAGCTCACCCGGGACAGGGTATTCCGAGCAGTACTTC. Its protein is CASSPGTGYSEQYF. This chain connects TRBV18 to TRBJ2-7; 9 bases line up with TRBD1. This CDR3 region has 14 residues. J was trimmed by 6 bases and V by 3 bases; bases with no gene match: 6. The germline V gene encodes CDR1 KGHSH and CDR2 LQKENI.

The chain uses TRBV7-8 and TRBJ1-5; D is unresolved. This CDR3 has 14 residues. The germline gives CDR1 SGHVS, CDR2 FQNEAQ. V was pared by 4 bases and J by 2 bases, with 9 bases between. In DNA form, the CDR3 reads TGTGCCAGCAGCTCCGATGTAGGCAATCAGCCCCAGCATTTT. This encodes CASSSDVGNQPQHF.

The gene calls are TRBV9 and TRBJ2-5; D not certain. CDR1 is SGDLS, CDR2 YYNGEE, per germline. V was pared by 3 bases and J by 0 bases, with 9 bases between. The CDR3 runs 14 residues. CDR3 nucleotides: TGTGCCAGCAGCGGTGGACGGTACCAAGAGACCCAGTACTTC. It translates to CASSGGRYQETQYF.

Only one count was recorded for this clone. J is TRBJ2-7 and V is TRBV7-6, with D uncertain. In germline, CDR1 is SGHVS, CDR2 FNYEAQ. This CDR3 has 20 residues. With 3 bases removed from V and 3 bases from J, the gap between germline ends came to 30 bases. CDR3 region: CASSFISPLENLKKHYEQYF. The CDR3 DNA reads as TGTGCCAGCAGCTTTATATCCCCTTTGGAAAACCTTAAAAAACACTACGAGCAGTACTTC.

This clone was recorded a few times. This rearrangement joins TRBV7-9 to TRBJ2-7; D not certain. The CDR3 extends over 11 amino acids. Trimming pared 7 bases from V and 4 bases from J, leaving 8 bases between. Germline CDR1 SEHNR, CDR2 FQNEAQ (reference sequence). The CDR3 region is CASTHGYEQYF. CDR3 in DNA: TGTGCCAGCACCCACGGGTACGAGCAGTACTTC.

This sequence joins TRBV19 and TRBJ2-2; 10 nucleotides line up with TRBD1. The CDR3 totals 14 residues. Germline CDR1 is LNHDA and CDR2 is SQIVND (reference sequence). Losses at the gene ends were 6 bases for V and 6 bases for J; bases not matched to a gene: 4. The CDR3 is CASRGTGVAGELFF. CDR3 DNA sequence: TGTGCCAGTAGGGGGACAGGGGTCGCCGGGGAGCTGTTTTTT.